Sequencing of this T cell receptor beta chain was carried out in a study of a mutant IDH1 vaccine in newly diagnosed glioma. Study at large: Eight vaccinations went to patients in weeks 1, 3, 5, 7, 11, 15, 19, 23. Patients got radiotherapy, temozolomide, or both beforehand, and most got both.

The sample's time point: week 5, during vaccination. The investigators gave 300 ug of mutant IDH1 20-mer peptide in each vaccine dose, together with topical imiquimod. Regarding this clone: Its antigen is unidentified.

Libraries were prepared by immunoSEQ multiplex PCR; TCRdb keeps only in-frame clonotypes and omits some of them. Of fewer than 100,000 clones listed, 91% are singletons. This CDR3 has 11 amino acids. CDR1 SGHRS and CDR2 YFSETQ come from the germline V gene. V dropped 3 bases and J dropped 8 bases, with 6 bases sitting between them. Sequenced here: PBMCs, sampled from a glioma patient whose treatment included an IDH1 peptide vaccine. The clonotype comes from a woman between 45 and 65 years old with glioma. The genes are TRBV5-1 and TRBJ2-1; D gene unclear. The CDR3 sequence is CASSSLDEQFF. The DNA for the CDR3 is TGCGCCAGCAGCTCCCTGGATGAGCAGTTCTTC.